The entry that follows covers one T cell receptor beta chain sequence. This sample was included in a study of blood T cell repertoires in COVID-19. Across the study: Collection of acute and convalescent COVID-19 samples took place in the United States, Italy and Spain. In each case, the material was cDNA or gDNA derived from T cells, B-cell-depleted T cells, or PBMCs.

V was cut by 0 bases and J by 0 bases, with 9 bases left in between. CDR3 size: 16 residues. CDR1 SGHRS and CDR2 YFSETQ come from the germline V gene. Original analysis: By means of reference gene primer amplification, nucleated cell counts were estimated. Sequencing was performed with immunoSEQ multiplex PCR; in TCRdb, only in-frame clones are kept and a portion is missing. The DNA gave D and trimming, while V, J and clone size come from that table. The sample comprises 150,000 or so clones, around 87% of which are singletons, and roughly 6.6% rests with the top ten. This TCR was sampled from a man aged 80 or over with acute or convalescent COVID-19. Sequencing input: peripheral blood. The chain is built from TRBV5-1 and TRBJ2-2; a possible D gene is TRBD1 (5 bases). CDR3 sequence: CASSLVAGTNTGELFF. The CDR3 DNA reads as TGCGCCAGCAGCTTGGTCGCAGGGACGAACACCGGGGAGCTGTTTTTT.